This TCR beta chain was identified during a study of T-cell reconstitution after alpha-beta-depleted transplantation in children listed by TCRdb under 2016. Concerning the study at large: T-cell immune reconstitution after TCRalphabeta/CD19-depleted allogeneic hematopoietic cell transplantation in children was quantitatively tracked in the study by means of TCR repertoire profiling.

Beyond this particular receptor, the publication reports: In some patients, the high TCRbeta diversity seen at day 60 was put down to recipient T cells and intrathymic progenitors that had survived conditioning. The frequencies of hyperexpanded clones fell over the following months, and after one year, T-cell counts and TCRbeta diversity were mostly attributed to newly produced T cells. About two months after transplant, the apparently early recovery of alphabetaT-cell counts reportedly depended on just several hundred clones that had expanded rapidly and came from non-depleted graft cells.

Read against the paper, the sample's treatment or condition label means: allogeneic hematopoietic cell transplantation with graft depleted of TCRalphabeta T cells and CD19 B cells. The children who served as transplant recipients had been given grafts of TCRalphabeta/CD19-depleted allogeneic hematopoietic cells. From the germline V gene, CDR1 is SNHLY and CDR2 is FYNNEI. V is cut by 5 bases and J by 2 bases, and the space between the germline ends is 17 bases. The CDR3 has 16 amino acids, counting the end cysteine and phenylalanine. Left in the record is the CDR3 DNA by itself, 48 bases read in frame from the first base. A remark on this clonotype: Its antigen remains undetermined. Base quality data are lacking; no much larger clone is found one base away.

Library preparation employed PCR. Instrument on record: Illumina HiSeq 2500. TCR libraries were prepared with molecular barcoding, using unique molecular identifiers to normalize TCRbeta repertoire quantification. TCRdb reworked the public reads: Q25 trimming with fastp, MiXCR clone assembly, productive beta chains retained. Under each unique CDR3 protein, matching rows form one entry showing the most common genes and DNA. For this sample the table gives about 830,000 distinct CDR3 sequences, of which around 17% were detected only once. The ten largest clones represent roughly 5% of the sample. The chain is assembled from TRBV2 and TRBJ2-3; the best D guess is TRBD2, with 5 bases matching. The starting material was PBMCs, mostly from graft donor cells, obtained 360 days after TCRalphabeta/CD19-depleted stem cell transplant. This TCR was recovered from a male patient younger than 18 who had a stem cell transplant for acute lymphoblastic leukemia, so the T cells may come from the graft donor. The CDR3 loop reads CASSHLGLEPTDTQYF. The sequence in DNA is TGTGCCAGCAGTCACCTTGGACTGGAACCCACAGATACGCAGTATTTT.